These 14 T cell receptor beta chains were all obtained from the same sample, sequenced in a study of regulatory T cells in long-lasting Graves disease. Time point: newly diagnosed GD, antithyroid drugs for less than 3 months. RNA from PBMCs was the source of the TCR library. iRepertoire HTBI primers and Arm-PCR of CDR3 regions built TCR beta libraries. One entry per CDR3 protein results from TCRdb running MiXCR on the multiplex PCR reads. Of around 450,000 distinct CDR3 sequences listed, around 15% are singletons. These records were also assigned to another study, of T cells in Graves' hyperthyroidism and ophthalmopathy.

This material consisted of peripheral blood mononuclear cells (PBMCs), taken at new diagnosis, from a patient treated with antithyroid drugs. These receptors all come from a man aged 40-49 years with Graves disease.

The chain is built from TRBV10-3 and TRBJ2-3; 8 nucleotides line up with TRBD1. CDR3 length: 13 amino acids. The V gene's germline CDR1 is ENHRY and CDR2 SYGVKD. V was pared by 10 bases and J by 4 bases, with 7 bases of the junction left unmatched. CDR3 DNA sequence: TGTGCCAGGGCACAGGGGGAGGCAGATACGCAGTATTTT. Its protein product is CARAQGEADTQYF.

The J gene is TRBJ2-2, the V gene TRBV10-1, with a tentative D call TRBD1 (6 bases). V was cut by 3 bases and J by 5 bases, with 13 bases left in between. The V gene's germline CDR1 is WNHNN and CDR2 SYGVQD (reference sequence). The CDR3 spans 15 residues. DNA of the CDR3: TGCGCCAGCAGTGACACCTCCAGGGGTACCGGGGAGCTGTTTTTT. It yields the protein CASSDTSRGTGELFF.

This clonotype was counted at least ten times. The chain couples TRBV3-1 to TRBJ1-2; maybe TRBD1 (5 bases). V lost 4 bases and J 4 bases, leaving 13 bases between the germline ends. The germline gives CDR1 LGHDT, CDR2 YNNKEL (reference sequence). The CDR3 covers 14 residues. For the CDR3, the DNA is TGTGCCAGCAGCCCAAGGGAAACAGGCTATGGCTACACCTTC. This codes for CASSPRETGYGYTF.

This clonotype was observed many times. The gene calls are TRBV28 and TRBJ1-1; D not resolved. The CDR3 has 15 amino acids. Germline V CDR1 and CDR2: MDHEN, SYDVKM. V shed 6 bases and J shed 0 bases, with 14 bases lying between them. The CDR3 protein is CASSLSPLLNTEAFF. CDR3 coding DNA: TGTGCCAGCAGCCTTTCTCCTTTATTGAACACTGAAGCTTTCTTT. Full variable domain (missing parts from reference TRBV28 and TRBJ1-1): DVKVTQSSRYLVKRTGEKVFLECVQDMDHENMFWYRQDPGLGLRLIYFSYDVKMKEKGDIPEGYSVSREKKERFSLILESASTNQTSMYLCASSLSPLLNTEAFFGQGTRLTVV.

Worth noting for this clonotype: One base separates it from a far larger clone, so it is likely a read error. The rearrangement uses TRBV28 and TRBJ2-4; 8 positions match TRBD1. The V and J ends lost 6 bases and 13 bases, in that order; junction bases with no gene match: 11. CDR1 MDHEN and CDR2 SYDVKM come from the germline V gene. This CDR3 comprises 13 residues. CDR3 sequence: CASRGTGDNEQYF. Written as DNA, the CDR3 is TGTGCCAGCAGAGGGACAGGAGACAATGAGCAGTACTTC.

This clonotype was picked up many times. The V call is TRBV12-3 or TRBV12-4, the J call TRBJ2-5; 9 positions agree with TRBD1. V lost 6 bases, J lost 3 bases, and 5 bases stayed unmatched. The CDR3 contains 14 residues. CDR3 region: CASRRTGAKETQYF. The CDR3 DNA follows: TGTGCCAGCAGACGGACAGGGGCGAAAGAGACCCAGTACTTC.

This clonotype showed up just a few times. The rearrangement joins TRBV6-1 to TRBJ2-1; 9 bases line up with TRBD2. Germline loops: CDR1 MNHNS, CDR2 SASEGT. The V and J ends lost 4 bases and 1 base, in that order; junction bases with no gene match: 5. This CDR3 has 16 amino acids. The CDR3 sequence is CASSGLAVTSYNEQFF. The CDR3 region has the DNA TGTGCCAGCAGTGGACTAGCGGTGACGTCCTACAATGAGCAGTTCTTC.

Many counts were recorded for this clonotype. The chain links TRBV11-2 to TRBJ1-5; the D is unclear. The germline V gene has CDR1 SGHAT and CDR2 FQNNGV. V lost 1 base and J lost 6, with 7 bases in between. This CDR3 is 13 amino acids long. CDR3 sequence: CASSLARGQPQHF. Here the CDR3 DNA reads TGTGCCAGCAGCTTAGCGCGGGGTCAGCCCCAGCATTTT.

The chain has TRBV5-1 and TRBJ2-1; 9 bases align to TRBD2. The CDR3 length is 16 residues. The germline V gene encodes CDR1 SGHRS and CDR2 YFSETQ. Trimming took 0 bases from V and 4 from J; bases not matched to a gene: 5. CDR3: CASSLVETSGYNEQFF. The CDR3 DNA is TGCGCCAGCAGCTTGGTTGAGACTAGCGGTTACAATGAGCAGTTCTTC.

This clonotype was detected only a few times. The rearrangement uses TRBV14 and TRBJ2-5, with 10 positions matching TRBD1. There are 20 residues in the CDR3. Germline CDR1 SGHDN, CDR2 FVKESK. V was clipped by 0 bases and J by 4 bases; unmatched bases: 17. The CDR3 reads CASSQDLIGQGVLWAETQYF. CDR3 nucleotide sequence: TGTGCCAGCAGCCAAGATCTTATCGGACAGGGGGTACTTTGGGCAGAGACCCAGTACTTC.

Concerning this clonotype: A much larger clone sits a single nucleotide away, making a read error possible. This chain uses TRBV5-1 with TRBJ2-1; perhaps D is TRBD1 or TRBD2 (6 bases each). V gave up 4 bases and J gave up 10 bases, with 18 bases separating them. Germline CDR1 reads SGHRS; CDR2 reads YFSETQ. This CDR3 contains 14 residues. CDR3 loop: CASSPGDTSYEQFF. CDR3 coding DNA: TGCGCCAGCAGCCCGGGGGACACCTCCTACGAGCAGTTCTTC.

The genes are TRBV9 and TRBJ2-7, with TRBD1 as a possible D gene (7 bases). The CDR3 sequence is 15 residues long. Trimming removed 0 bases at V and 2 bases at J, with 12 bases between. Germline V gene data show CDR1 as SGDLS and CDR2 as YYNGEE. The CDR3 sequence is CASSVGGTETYEQYF. CDR3 coding DNA: TGTGCCAGCAGCGTAGGCGGGACAGAAACCTACGAGCAGTACTTC.

This clonotype was detected a few times. V is TRBV5-4 and J is TRBJ1-1; D gene unclear. V lost 2 bases and J 5 bases, leaving 16 bases between the germline ends. Germline CDR1 SGHNT, CDR2 YYREEE (reference sequence). This CDR3 has 15 residues. The CDR3 DNA reads TGTGCCAGCAGCTTCTATTTTAAGGGAGGGACTGAAGCTTTCTTT. It translates to CASSFYFKGGTEAFF.

Ten or more counts support this clonotype. This chain uses TRBV7-2 with TRBJ2-3; D is unresolved. Trimming stripped 7 bases from V and 2 bases from J, with 10 bases between. Germline V gene lookup returns CDR1 SGHTA and CDR2 FQGNSA. This CDR3 is built from 13 residues. The chain's CDR3 is CASTTDFTDTQYF. CDR3 nucleotides: TGTGCCAGCACAACAGATTTCACAGATACGCAGTATTTT. The variable domain in full, with the rest retrieved from reference TRBV7-2 and TRBJ2-3, is GAGVSQSPSNKVTEKGKDVELRCDPISGHTALYWYRQSLGQGLEFLIYFQGNSAPDKSGLPSDRFSAERTGGSVSTLTIQRTQQEDSAVYLCASTTDFTDTQYFGPGTRLTVL.